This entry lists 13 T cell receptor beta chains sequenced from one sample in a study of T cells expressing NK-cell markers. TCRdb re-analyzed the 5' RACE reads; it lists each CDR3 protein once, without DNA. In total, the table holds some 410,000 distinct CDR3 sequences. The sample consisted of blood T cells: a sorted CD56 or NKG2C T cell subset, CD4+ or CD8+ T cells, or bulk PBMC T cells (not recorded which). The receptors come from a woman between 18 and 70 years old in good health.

The CDR3 region is CASSSILGQQDTQYF. The J gene is TRBJ2-3, the V gene TRBV12-3 or TRBV12-4. The CDR3 has 15 amino acids.

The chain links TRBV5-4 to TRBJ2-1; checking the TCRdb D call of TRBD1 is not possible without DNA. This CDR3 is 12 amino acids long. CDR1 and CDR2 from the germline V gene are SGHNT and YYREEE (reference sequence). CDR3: CASSPKQGKQFF. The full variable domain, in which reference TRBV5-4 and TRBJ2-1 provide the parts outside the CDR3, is ETGVTQSPTHLIKTRGQQVTLRCSSQSGHNTVSWYQQALGQGPQFIFQYYREEENGRGNFPPRFSGLQFPNYSSELNVNALELDDSALYLCASSPKQGKQFFGPGTRLTVL.

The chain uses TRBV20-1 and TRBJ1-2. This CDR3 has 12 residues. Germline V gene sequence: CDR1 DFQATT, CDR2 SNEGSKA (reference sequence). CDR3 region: CSASPSGYGYTF.

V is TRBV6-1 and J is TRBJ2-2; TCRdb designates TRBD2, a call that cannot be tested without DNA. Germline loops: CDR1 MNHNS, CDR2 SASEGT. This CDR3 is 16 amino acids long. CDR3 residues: CASRGVGGRGTGELFF.

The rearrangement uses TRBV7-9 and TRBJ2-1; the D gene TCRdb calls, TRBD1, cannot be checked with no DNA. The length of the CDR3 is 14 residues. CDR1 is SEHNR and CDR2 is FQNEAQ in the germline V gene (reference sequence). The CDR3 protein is CASTVPLALAEQFF. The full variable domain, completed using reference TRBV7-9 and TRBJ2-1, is DTGVSQNPRHKITKRGQNVTFRCDPISEHNRLYWYRQTLGQGPEFLTYFQNEAQLEKSRLLSDRFSAERPKGSFSTLEIQRTEQGDSAMYLCASTVPLALAEQFFGPGTRLTVL.

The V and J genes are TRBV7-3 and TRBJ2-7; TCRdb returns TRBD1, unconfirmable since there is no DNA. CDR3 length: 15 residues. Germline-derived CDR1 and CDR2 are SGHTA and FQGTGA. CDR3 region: CASSLTGTGGYEQYF.

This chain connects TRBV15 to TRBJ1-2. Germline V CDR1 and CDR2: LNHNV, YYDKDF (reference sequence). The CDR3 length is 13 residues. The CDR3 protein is CATSRDLDYGYTF.

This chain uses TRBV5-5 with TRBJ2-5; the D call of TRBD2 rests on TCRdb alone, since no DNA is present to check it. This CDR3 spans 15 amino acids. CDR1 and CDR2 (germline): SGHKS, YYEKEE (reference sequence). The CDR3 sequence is CASSQILAVRETQYF. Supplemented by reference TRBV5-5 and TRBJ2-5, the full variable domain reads DAGVTQSPTHLIKTRGQQVTLRCSPISGHKSVSWYQQVLGQGPQFIFQYYEKEERGRGNFPDRFSARQFPNYSSELNVNALLLGDSALYLCASSQILAVRETQYFGPGTRLLVL.

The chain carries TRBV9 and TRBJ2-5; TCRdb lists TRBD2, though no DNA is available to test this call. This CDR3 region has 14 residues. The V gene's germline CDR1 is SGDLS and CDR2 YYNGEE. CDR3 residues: CASSGVADKETQYF.

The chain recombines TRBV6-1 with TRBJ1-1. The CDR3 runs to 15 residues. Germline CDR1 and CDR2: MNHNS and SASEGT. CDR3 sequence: CASSGARVGNTEAFF.

CDR3 sequence reads: CSASSGGDGYEQYF. The V call is TRBV20-1, the J call TRBJ2-7; TCRdb's D gene call, TRBD1, goes unchecked for lack of DNA. The germline CDR1 and CDR2 sequences are DFQATT and SNEGSKA (reference sequence). The CDR3 length is 14 residues.

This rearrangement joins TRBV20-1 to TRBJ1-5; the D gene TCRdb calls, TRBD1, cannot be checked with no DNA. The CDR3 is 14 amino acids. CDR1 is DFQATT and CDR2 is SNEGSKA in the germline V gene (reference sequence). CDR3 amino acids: CSARRSGVVQPQHF.

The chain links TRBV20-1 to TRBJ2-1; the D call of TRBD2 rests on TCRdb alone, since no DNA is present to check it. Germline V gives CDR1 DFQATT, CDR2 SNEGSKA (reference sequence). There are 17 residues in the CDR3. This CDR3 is CSAGGALVERGGYEQFF.